This T cell receptor beta chain was identified during a study of regulatory T cells in long-lasting Graves disease. TCR beta libraries were built with iRepertoire HTBI primers and Arm-PCR of CDR3 regions. One entry per CDR3 protein results from TCRdb running MiXCR on the multiplex PCR reads. The sample has fewer than 600,000 distinct CDR3 sequences, 22% seen once. This clonotype was counted a few times. Time point described: persistent/refractory GD, antithyroid drugs over 5 years with positive TRAb. PBMCs provided the RNA from which the TCR library was made. CDR1 and CDR2 from the germline V gene are MDHEN and SYDVKM. The CDR3 has 17 amino acids. Trimming took 2 bases from V and 0 from J, leaving 16 bases between them.

The rearrangement links TRBV28 to TRBJ1-1, with D perhaps TRBD1 (6 bases). Sequenced here: peripheral blood mononuclear cells (PBMCs), sampled when the disease was refractory, from a patient treated with antithyroid drugs. The receptor comes from a female donor with Graves disease. The CDR3 bases are TGTGCCAGCAGTTTAGGTAGGGTAGGGGGAATGAACACTGAAGCTTTCTTT. Translating it yields CASSLGRVGGMNTEAFF.